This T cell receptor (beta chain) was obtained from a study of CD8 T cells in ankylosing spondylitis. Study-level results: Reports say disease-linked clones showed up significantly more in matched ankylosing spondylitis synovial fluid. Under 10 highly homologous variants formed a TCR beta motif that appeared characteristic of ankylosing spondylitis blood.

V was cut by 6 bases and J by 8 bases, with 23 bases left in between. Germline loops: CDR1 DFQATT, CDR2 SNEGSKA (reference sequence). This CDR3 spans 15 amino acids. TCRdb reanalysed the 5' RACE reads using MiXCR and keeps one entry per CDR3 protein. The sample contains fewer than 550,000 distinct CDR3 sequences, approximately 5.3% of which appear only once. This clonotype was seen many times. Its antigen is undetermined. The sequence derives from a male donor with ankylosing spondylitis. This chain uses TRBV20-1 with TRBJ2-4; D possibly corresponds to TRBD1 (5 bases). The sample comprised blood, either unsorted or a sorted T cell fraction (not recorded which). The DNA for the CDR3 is TGCAGTGCCGCGCAGGGTAGTCCTGAATGGGACATTCAGTACTTC. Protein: CSAAQGSPEWDIQYF.